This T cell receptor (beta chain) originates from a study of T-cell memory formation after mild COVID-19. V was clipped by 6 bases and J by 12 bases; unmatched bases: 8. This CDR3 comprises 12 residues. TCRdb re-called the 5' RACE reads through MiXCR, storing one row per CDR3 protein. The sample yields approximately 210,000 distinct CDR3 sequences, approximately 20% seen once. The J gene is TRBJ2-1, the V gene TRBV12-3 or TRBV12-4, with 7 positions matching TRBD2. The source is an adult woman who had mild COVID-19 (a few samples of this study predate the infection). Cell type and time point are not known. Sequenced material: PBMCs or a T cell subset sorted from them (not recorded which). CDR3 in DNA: TGTGCCAGCAGAACGGTGGGGGAGGGGCAGTTCTTC. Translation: CASRTVGEGQFF.